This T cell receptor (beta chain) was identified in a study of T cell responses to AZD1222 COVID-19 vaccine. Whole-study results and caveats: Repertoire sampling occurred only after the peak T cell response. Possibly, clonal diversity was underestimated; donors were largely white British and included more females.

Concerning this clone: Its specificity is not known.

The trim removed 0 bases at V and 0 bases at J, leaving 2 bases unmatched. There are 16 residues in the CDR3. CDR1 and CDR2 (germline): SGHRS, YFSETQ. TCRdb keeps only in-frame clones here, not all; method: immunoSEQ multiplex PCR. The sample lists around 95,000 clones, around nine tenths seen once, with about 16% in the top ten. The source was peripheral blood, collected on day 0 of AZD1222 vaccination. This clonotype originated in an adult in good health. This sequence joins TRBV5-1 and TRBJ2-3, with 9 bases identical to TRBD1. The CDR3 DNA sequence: TGCGCCAGCAGCTTGGGGGGGACAGGGAGCACAGATACGCAGTATTTT. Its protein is CASSLGGTGSTDTQYF. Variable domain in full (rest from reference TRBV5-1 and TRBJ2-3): KAGVTQTPRYLIKTRGQQVTLSCSPISGHRSVSWYQQTPGQGLQFLFEYFSETQRNKGNFPGRFSGRQFSNSRSEMNVSTLELGDSALYLCASSLGGTGSTDTQYFGPGTRLTVL.